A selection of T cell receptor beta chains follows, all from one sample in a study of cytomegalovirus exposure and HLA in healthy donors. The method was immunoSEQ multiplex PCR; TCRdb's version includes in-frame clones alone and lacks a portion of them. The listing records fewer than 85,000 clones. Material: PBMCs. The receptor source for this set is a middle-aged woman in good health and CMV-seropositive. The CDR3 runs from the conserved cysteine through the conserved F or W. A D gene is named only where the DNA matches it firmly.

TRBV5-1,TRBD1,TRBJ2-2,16,TGCGCCAGCAGCTTGACGGGACAGGGGCCCACCGGGGAGCTGTTTTTT,CASSLTGQGPTGELFF
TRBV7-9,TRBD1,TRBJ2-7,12,TGTGCCAGCAACGACAGGGGGTACGAGCAGTACTTC,CASNDRGYEQYF
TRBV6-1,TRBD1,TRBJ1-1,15,TGTGCCAGCAGAGCCACCTACAGGGGAACCCTTGAAGCTTTCTTT,CASRATYRGTLEAFF
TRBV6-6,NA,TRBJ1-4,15,TGTGCCAGCAGCCAGGAAGGGGTGGCTAATGAAAAACTGTTTTTT,CASSQEGVANEKLFF
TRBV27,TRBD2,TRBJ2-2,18,TGTGCCAGCAGTTTATCGGCTAGCGGGGCCTTCCACACCGGGGAGCTGTTTTTT,CASSLSASGAFHTGELFF
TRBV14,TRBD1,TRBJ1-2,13,TGTGCCAGCAGCCAAGCGACAGGGTTGGGCTACACCTTC,CASSQATGLGYTF
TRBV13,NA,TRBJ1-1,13,TGTGCCAGCAGCTTAGGCGGTACCACTGAAGCTTTCTTT,CASSLGGTTEAFF
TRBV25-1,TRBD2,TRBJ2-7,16,TGTGCCAGCAGTGAATATTTTAGCGGGAGTTCTTACGAGCAGTACTTC,CASSEYFSGSSYEQYF
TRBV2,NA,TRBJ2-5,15,TGTGCCAGCAGTGAAGTGCGACAGCACGCAGAGACCCAGTACTTC,CASSEVRQHAETQYF
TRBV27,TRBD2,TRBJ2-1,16,TGTGCCAGCAGTTGGGGACTAGCGGGCATAAACAATGAGCAGTTCTTC,CASSWGLAGINNEQFF
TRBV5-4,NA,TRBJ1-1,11,TGTGCCAGCAGCTCGGCCAGGGGAGCTTTCTTT,CASSSARGAFF
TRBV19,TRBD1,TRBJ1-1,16,TGTGCCAGTAGTACCTTCCGGGACAGGCCTAACACTGAAGCTTTCTTT,CASSTFRDRPNTEAFF
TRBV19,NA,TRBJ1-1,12,TGTGCCAGTAGTATGGGCGGGAATGAAGCTTTCTTT,CASSMGGNEAFF
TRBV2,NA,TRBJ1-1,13,TGTGCCAGCAGTGGGAGGGACGACACTGAAGCTTTCTTT,CASSGRDDTEAFF
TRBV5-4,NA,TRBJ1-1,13,TGTGCCAGCAGTTTAGGGGGTAGGACTGAAGCTTTCTTT,CASSLGGRTEAFF
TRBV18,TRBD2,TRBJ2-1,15,TGTGCCAGCTCACCTCTAGCGGGAGTAGAAAATGAGCAGTTCTTC,CASSPLAGVENEQFF
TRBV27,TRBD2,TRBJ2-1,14,TGTGCCAGCAGCTCTAGCGGGGGGGAAGATGAGCAGTTCTTC,CASSSSGGEDEQFF
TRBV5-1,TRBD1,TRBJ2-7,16,TGCGCCAGCAGCTTGGCCGGAGGACAGGGGATCTACGAGCAGTACTTC,CASSLAGGQGIYEQYF
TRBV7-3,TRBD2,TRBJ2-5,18,TGTGCCAGCAGCTTACATCCTCGGGCTAGCGGGAGGATGGAGACCCAGTACTTC,CASSLHPRASGRMETQYF
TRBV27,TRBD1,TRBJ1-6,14,TGTGCCAGCAGTGGGGGACAGGGAAATTCACCCCTCCACTTT,CASSGGQGNSPLHF
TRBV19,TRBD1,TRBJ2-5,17,TGTGCCAGTAGTAAGGGTCGCGGAGAGAGGGGGCGCGAGACCCAGTACTTC,CASSKGRGERGRETQYF
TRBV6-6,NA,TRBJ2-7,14,TGTGCCAGCAGGATGACCGACTCCTCCTACGAGCAGTACTTC,CASRMTDSSYEQYF